The next 22 T cell receptor beta chains were all read from a single sample in a study of somatic mutations in cytotoxic T cells in rheumatoid arthritis. TCRdb keeps only in-frame clones here, not all; method: immunoSEQ multiplex PCR. Among 7,000 or so clones listed, roughly 55% were seen once. Sequenced sample: CD8+ T cells sorted from blood. Every receptor here comes from a woman aged 40 to 50 in good health.

The chain is built from TRBV7-9 and TRBJ2-6; 10 bases are shared with TRBD1. With V trimmed by 5 bases and J by 4 bases, 8 bases remained unmatched. Germline CDR1 and CDR2: SEHNR and FQNEAQ (reference sequence). This CDR3 region has 17 residues. The CDR3 coding sequence is TGTGCCAGCAGCCTTCGACAGGGGGCGCGAGGGGCCAACGTCCTGACTTTC. This encodes CASSLRQGARGANVLTF.

There are a few counts of this clone. This chain uses TRBV27 with TRBJ2-7; D not certain. There are 12 residues in the CDR3. The V end was cut by 5 bases, the J end by 2 bases, with 7 bases between. Germline CDR1 is MNHEY and CDR2 is SMNVEV (reference sequence). CDR3 bases: TGTGCCAGCAGTGGGGAAGCCTACGAGCAGTACTTC. It is translated as CASSGEAYEQYF.

This clone was counted a few times. The V and J genes are TRBV7-9 and TRBJ2-3; no firm D call. The CDR3 runs to 12 residues. Germline assignment: CDR1 SEHNR and CDR2 FQNEAQ (reference sequence). V was shortened by 3 bases and J by 6 bases, with 7 bases between the two germline ends. DNA of the CDR3: TGTGCCAGCAGCTTCTCAGAGGATACGCAGTATTTT. Encoded protein: CASSFSEDTQYF.

The gene calls are TRBV5-1 and TRBJ2-1; D may match TRBD1 or TRBD2 (6 bases each). Germline CDR1 and CDR2: SGHRS and YFSETQ. The CDR3 covers 16 residues. Trimming took off 3 bases at V and 1 base at J, with 14 bases between the two ends. As DNA, the CDR3 is TGCGCCAGCAGCTGGACGAGGGGGGAATCCTACAATGAGCAGTTCTTC. Translated: CASSWTRGESYNEQFF. Complete variable domain (other parts from reference TRBV5-1 and TRBJ2-1): KAGVTQTPRYLIKTRGQQVTLSCSPISGHRSVSWYQQTPGQGLQFLFEYFSETQRNKGNFPGRFSGRQFSNSRSEMNVSTLELGDSALYLCASSWTRGESYNEQFFGPGTRLTVL.

The genes are TRBV29-1 and TRBJ2-7; TRBD1 or TRBD2 may be the D gene (5 bases each). Germline CDR1 is SQVTM and CDR2 is ANQGSEA. Trimming pared 5 bases from V and 4 bases from J, leaving 15 bases between. This CDR3 has 13 residues. DNA of the CDR3: TGCAGCGTTCTCCCCGGGACGGGGTACGAGCAGTACTTC. Amino acid sequence: CSVLPGTGYEQYF.

The genes are TRBV21-1 and TRBJ2-5; the DNA was not used to check the table's D call, TRBD2. The DNA matches TRBJ2-7 better at its end, which makes the J call doubtful. TRBV21-1 is flagged as a pseudogene. This CDR3 comprises 15 residues. The CDR3 DNA reads as TGTGCCAGCAGCAGAGCGGGGCCTAGCGGCTACGAGCAGTACTTC. Translating gives CASSRAGPSGYEQYF.

This chain connects TRBV4-1 to TRBJ2-1, with 10 bases lining up with TRBD2. Germline V gene sequence: CDR1 MGHRA, CDR2 YSYEKL. V was clipped by 4 bases and J by 0 bases; unmatched bases: 9. The CDR3 totals 18 residues. CDR3: CASSLIAGGPSSYNEQFF. CDR3 nucleotides: TGCGCCAGCAGCCTTATAGCGGGAGGCCCCAGCTCCTACAATGAGCAGTTCTTC.

V usage is TRBV2 and J usage is TRBJ2-1, with 9 positions matching TRBD2. The J segment lost 8 bases and the V segment lost 6 bases, leaving 11 bases of the junction unmatched. The CDR3 has 15 residues. Per the germline V gene, CDR1 is SNHLY and CDR2 is FYNNEI. CDR3 nucleotide sequence: TGTGCCAGCAGCGCCGTTAGCGGGAGTATATATGAGCAGTTCTTC. This translates into CASSAVSGSIYEQFF.

The J gene is TRBJ1-1, the V gene TRBV2; no definite D call. Trimming left V 3 bases short and J 5 bases short, with 10 bases between. The CDR3 has 13 residues. CDR1 and CDR2 from the germline V gene are SNHLY and FYNNEI. The CDR3 region is CASSEFRGTEAFF. The CDR3 nucleotides read TGTGCCAGCAGTGAGTTCCGGGGAACTGAAGCTTTCTTT.

This clone was recorded a few times. Here the CDR3 DNA reads TGTGCCAGCACCTCCGACAGTACCCCGGGAGGCTACACCTTC. Translating it yields CASTSDSTPGGYTF. J is TRBJ1-2 and V is TRBV7-2; the D gene is possibly TRBD1 (5 bases). Germline loops: CDR1 SGHTA, CDR2 FQGNSA. V was trimmed by 7 bases and J by 8 bases, leaving 20 bases between them. This CDR3 comprises 14 residues.

This chain uses TRBV7-8 with TRBJ1-3; no firm D call. With 3 bases removed from V and 4 bases from J, the gap between germline ends came to 10 bases. The CDR3 totals 14 residues. CDR1 and CDR2 from the germline V gene are SGHVS and FQNEAQ. CDR3 DNA: TGTGCCAGCAGCTTGAGCTTTATAGGAAACACCATATATTTT. Its protein is CASSLSFIGNTIYF.

This chain joins TRBV19 and TRBJ2-7; a weak D match, TRBD2 (6 bases). V was cut by 8 bases and J by 3 bases, with 20 bases left in between. This CDR3 is built from 15 residues. Germline assignment: CDR1 LNHDA and CDR2 SQIVND (reference sequence). Here the CDR3 DNA reads TGTGCCAGTTCTCCTCAGGGCGGGACCAGCTACGAGCAGTACTTC. Encoded protein: CASSPQGGTSYEQYF.

The rearrangement links TRBV2 to TRBJ1-1; unclear D gene. Per germline, CDR1 SNHLY and CDR2 FYNNEI. CDR3 length equals 14 residues. Trimming stripped 0 bases from V and 5 bases from J, with 10 bases between. CDR3 sequence reads: CASSEASRVTEAFF. Written as DNA, the CDR3 is TGTGCCAGCAGTGAAGCGTCCCGGGTAACTGAAGCTTTCTTT.

CDR3 protein: CASSSTSGTNTGELFF. The CDR3 coding sequence is TGTGCCAGCAGCTCGACTAGCGGGACGAACACCGGGGAGCTGTTTTTT. This sequence joins TRBV7-9 and TRBJ2-2, with TRBD2 matching over 11 bases. The CDR3 runs to 16 residues. From germline, CDR1 is SEHNR and CDR2 FQNEAQ (reference sequence). V was clipped by 4 bases and J by 0 bases; unmatched bases: 1.

This clone is judged medium-sized (0.01 to 0.1%). The chain uses TRBV4-1 and TRBJ2-7, with TRBD2 as a possible D gene (6 bases). The V and J ends lost 0 bases and 2 bases respectively, with 11 bases between them. Germline values: CDR1 MGHRA, CDR2 YSYEKL. This CDR3 is built from 15 residues. The DNA for the CDR3 is TGCGCCAGCAGCCAAGATCCTACGGGGGCCTACGAGCAGTACTTC. Translation: CASSQDPTGAYEQYF.

This rearrangement joins TRBV27 to TRBJ2-6, with no clear D. There are 19 residues in the CDR3. The ends were cut back, 1 base at V and 0 bases at J, with 16 bases in the middle. The germline V gene encodes CDR1 MNHEY and CDR2 SMNVEV (reference sequence). DNA for the CDR3: TGTGCCAGCAGTTTATGGCCCGGCATACCTCTCTCTGGGGCCAACGTCCTGACTTTC. This sequence encodes CASSLWPGIPLSGANVLTF.

This rearrangement joins TRBV11-2 to TRBJ1-2; TRBD1 aligns across 8 bases. The length of the CDR3 is 16 residues. The junction had 11 bases not matched to a gene; V was cut back by 2 bases and J by 6 bases. The germline CDR1 and CDR2 sequences are SGHAT and FQNNGV. The CDR3 region is CASSLTPSGGADGYTF. The DNA of the CDR3 is TGTGCCAGCAGCTTAACCCCCTCAGGGGGCGCAGATGGCTACACCTTC. Using reference TRBV11-2 and TRBJ1-2 for the parts outside the CDR3, the full variable domain is EAGVAQSPRYKIIEKRQSVAFWCNPISGHATLYWYQQILGQGPKLLIQFQNNGVVDDSQLPKDRFSAERLKGVDSTLKIQPAKLEDSAVYLCASSLTPSGGADGYTFGSGTRLTVV.

The table lists this clone with a count of one. The V call is TRBV27, the J call TRBJ2-7; no definite D call. Germline CDR1 MNHEY, CDR2 SMNVEV (reference sequence). Trimming pared 8 bases from V and 2 bases from J, leaving 16 bases between. The CDR3 spans 14 residues. CDR3 residues: CASGPDGPAYEQYF. DNA of the CDR3: TGTGCCAGCGGGCCTGACGGACCTGCCTACGAGCAGTACTTC.

On this clone: At one end the junction does not follow the germline gene, possibly because of a read error. The CDR3 region has the DNA TGTGCCAGCAGTAAAGCGGGAGGGCCATATGAGCAGTTCTTC. It translates to CASSKAGGPYEQFF. The chain combines TRBV6-1 with TRBJ2-1; TRBD2 matches at 10 bases. This CDR3 contains 14 residues. Germline values: CDR1 MNHNS, CDR2 SASEGT.

This chain uses TRBV6-5 with TRBJ2-2; 8 bases agree with TRBD1. J lost 7 bases, V lost 4 bases, and 11 bases had no gene match. Germline V CDR1 and CDR2: MNHEY, SVGAGI. The length of the CDR3 is 16 residues. Here the CDR3 reads CASSSQDREVIGELFF. DNA for the CDR3: TGTGCCAGCAGTTCCCAGGACAGGGAAGTCATCGGGGAGCTGTTTTTT.

V gene TRBV28 combines with J gene TRBJ2-7; D might be TRBD2 (5 bases). V was trimmed by 6 bases and J by 1 base, leaving 10 bases between them. CDR3 length: 13 amino acids. Germline V gene lookup returns CDR1 MDHEN and CDR2 SYDVKM. CDR3 amino acids: CASSPGISYEQYF. Written as DNA, the CDR3 is TGTGCCAGCAGCCCCGGGATATCCTACGAGCAGTACTTC.

This clone occurred a few times. The chain uses TRBV19 and TRBJ2-7, with D possibly being TRBD2 (5 bases). V shed 4 bases and J shed 3 bases, with 13 bases lying between them. CDR3 length equals 14 residues. Per germline, CDR1 LNHDA and CDR2 SQIVND (reference sequence). Here the CDR3 DNA reads TGTGCCAGTAGTACCACCGGGATCAACTACGAGCAGTACTTC. The encoded protein is CASSTTGINYEQYF.